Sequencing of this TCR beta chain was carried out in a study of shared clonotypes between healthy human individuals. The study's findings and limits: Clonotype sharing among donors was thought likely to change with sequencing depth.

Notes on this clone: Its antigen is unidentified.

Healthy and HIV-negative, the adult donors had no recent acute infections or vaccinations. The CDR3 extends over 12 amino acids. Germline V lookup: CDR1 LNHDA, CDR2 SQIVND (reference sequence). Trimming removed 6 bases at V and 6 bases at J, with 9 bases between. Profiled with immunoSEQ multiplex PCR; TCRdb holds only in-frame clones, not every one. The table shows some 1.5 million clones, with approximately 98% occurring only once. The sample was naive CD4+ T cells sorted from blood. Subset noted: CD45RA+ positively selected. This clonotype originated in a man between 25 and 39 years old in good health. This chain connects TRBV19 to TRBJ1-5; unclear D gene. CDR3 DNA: TGTGCCAGTAGCCTTTTTGGTCAGCCCCAGCATTTT. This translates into CASSLFGQPQHF.